The source of this T cell receptor (beta chain) is a study of technical replicates of blood from a few donors. There are 14 residues in the CDR3. Trimming cost V 3 bases and J 0 bases, with 8 bases left between them. Germline lookup yields CDR1 SGHVS and CDR2 FQNEAQ. Produced via immunoSEQ multiplex PCR; TCRdb's table is partial and in-frame only. The sample has tens of thousands of clones; 95% to 98% are singletons. Sequencing input: T cells isolated from PBMCs. The TCR originated in a human donor in good health. The chain links TRBV7-8 to TRBJ1-2; no firm D call. CDR3 sequence: CASSFYGANYGYTF. DNA for the CDR3: TGTGCCAGCAGCTTTTATGGAGCTAACTATGGCTACACCTTC.